Included here is one T cell receptor beta chain sequence, with context. These data come from a study of control samples from healthy donors and cancer patients. TCRdb's table, derived via immunoSEQ multiplex PCR, lists solely in-frame clones and lacks some. The data show tens of thousands of clones, 70% to 90% seen once. Germline CDR1 and CDR2: SGHKS and YYEKEE (reference sequence). The CDR3 has 12 residues. The V end was cut by 0 bases, the J end by 6 bases, with 7 bases between. This rearrangement joins TRBV5-5 to TRBJ2-7; D not certain. This receptor was identified in a man aged 40-50 years in good health. Sequencing input: blood. CDR3 protein: CASSLANREQYF. In DNA, the CDR3 is TGTGCCAGCAGCTTGGCCAATCGCGAGCAGTACTTC. Filled out from reference TRBV5-5 and TRBJ2-7, the complete variable domain reads DAGVTQSPTHLIKTRGQQVTLRCSPISGHKSVSWYQQVLGQGPQFIFQYYEKEERGRGNFPDRFSARQFPNYSSELNVNALLLGDSALYLCASSLANREQYFGPGTRLTVT.